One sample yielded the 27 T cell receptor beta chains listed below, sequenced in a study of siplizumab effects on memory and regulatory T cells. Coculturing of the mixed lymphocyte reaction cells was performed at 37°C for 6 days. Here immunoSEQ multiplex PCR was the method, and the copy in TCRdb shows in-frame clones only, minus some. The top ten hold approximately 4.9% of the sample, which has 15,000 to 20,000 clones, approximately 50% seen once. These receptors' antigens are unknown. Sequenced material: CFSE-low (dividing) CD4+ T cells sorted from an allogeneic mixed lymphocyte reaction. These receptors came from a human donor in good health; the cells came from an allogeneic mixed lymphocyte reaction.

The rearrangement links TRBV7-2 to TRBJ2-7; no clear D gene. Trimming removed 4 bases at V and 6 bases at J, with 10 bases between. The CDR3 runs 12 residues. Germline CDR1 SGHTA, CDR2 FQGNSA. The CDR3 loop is CASSSLASEQYF. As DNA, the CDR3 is TGTGCCAGCAGCTCTTTAGCTTCCGAGCAGTACTTC.

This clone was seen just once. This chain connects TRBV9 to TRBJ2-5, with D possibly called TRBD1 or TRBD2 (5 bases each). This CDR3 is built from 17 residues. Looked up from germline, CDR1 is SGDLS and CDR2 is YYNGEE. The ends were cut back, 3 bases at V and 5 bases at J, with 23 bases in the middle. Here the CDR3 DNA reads TGTGCCAGCAGCGGACAAACTCCCGGGACCACTCGGGAGACCCAGTACTTC. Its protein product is CASSGQTPGTTRETQYF.

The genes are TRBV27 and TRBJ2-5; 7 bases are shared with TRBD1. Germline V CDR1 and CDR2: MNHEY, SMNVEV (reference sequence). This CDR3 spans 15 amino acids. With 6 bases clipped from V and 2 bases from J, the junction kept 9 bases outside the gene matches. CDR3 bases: TGTGCCAGCAGCCGACATGGACAGGCACAAGAGACCCAGTACTTC. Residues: CASSRHGQAQETQYF.

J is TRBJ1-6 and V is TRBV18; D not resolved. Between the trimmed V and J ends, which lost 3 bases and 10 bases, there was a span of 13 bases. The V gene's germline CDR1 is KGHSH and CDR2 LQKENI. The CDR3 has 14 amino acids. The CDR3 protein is CASSPSIPDSPLHF. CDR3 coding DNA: TGTGCCAGCTCACCGTCGATACCTGACTCACCCCTCCACTTT.

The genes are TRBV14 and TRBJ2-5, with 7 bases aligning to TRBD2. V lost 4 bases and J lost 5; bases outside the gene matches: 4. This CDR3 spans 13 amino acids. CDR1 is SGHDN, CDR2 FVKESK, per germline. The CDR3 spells CASSRGLVETQYF. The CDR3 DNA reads TGTGCCAGCAGCCGCGGACTAGTTGAGACCCAGTACTTC.

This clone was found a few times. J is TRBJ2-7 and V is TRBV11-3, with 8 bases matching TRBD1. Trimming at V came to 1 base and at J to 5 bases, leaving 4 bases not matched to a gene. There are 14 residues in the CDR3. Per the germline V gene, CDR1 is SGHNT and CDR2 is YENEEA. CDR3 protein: CASSLGTGINEQYF. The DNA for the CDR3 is TGTGCCAGCAGCTTAGGGACAGGGATCAACGAGCAGTACTTC.

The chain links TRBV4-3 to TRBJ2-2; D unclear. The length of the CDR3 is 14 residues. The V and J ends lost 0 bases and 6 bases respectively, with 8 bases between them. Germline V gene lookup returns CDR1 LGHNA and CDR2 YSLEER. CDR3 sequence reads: CASSQERWSGELFF. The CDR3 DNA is TGCGCCAGCAGCCAAGAGAGGTGGTCCGGGGAGCTGTTTTTT.

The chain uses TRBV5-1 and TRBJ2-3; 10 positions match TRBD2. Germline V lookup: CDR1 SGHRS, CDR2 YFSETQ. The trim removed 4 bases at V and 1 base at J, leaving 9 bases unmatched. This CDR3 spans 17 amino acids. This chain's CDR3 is CASSTTGTSAGTDTQYF. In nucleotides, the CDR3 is TGCGCCAGCAGCACGACCGGGACTAGCGCCGGCACAGATACGCAGTATTTT.

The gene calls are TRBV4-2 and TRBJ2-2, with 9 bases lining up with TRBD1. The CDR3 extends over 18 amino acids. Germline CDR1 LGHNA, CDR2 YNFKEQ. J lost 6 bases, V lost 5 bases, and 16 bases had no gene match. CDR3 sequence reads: CASSLPTSGTGLSGELFF. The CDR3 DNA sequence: TGTGCCAGCAGCTTGCCCACCTCCGGGACAGGGTTGTCCGGGGAGCTGTTTTTT.

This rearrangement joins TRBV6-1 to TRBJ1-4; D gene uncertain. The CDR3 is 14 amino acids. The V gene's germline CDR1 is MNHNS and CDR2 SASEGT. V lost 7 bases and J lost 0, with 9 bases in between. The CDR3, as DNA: TGTGCCAGCAAACAGCCAGCAACTAATGAAAAACTGTTTTTT. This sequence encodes CASKQPATNEKLFF.

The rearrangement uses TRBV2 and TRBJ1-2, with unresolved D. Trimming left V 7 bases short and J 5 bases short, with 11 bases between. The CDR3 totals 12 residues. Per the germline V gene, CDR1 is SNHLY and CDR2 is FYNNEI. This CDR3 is CASMRRLYGYTF. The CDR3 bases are TGTGCCAGCATGAGAAGACTTTATGGCTACACCTTC.

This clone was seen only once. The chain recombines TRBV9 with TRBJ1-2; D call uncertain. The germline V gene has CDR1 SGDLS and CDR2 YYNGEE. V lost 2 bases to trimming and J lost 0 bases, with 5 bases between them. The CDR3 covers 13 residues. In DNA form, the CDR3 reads TGTGCCAGCAGCGTTCGGGCTAACTATGGCTACACCTTC. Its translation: CASSVRANYGYTF. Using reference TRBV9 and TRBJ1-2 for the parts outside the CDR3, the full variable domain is DSGVTQTPKHLITATGQRVTLRCSPRSGDLSVYWYQQSLDQGLQFLIQYYNGEERAKGNILERFSAQQFPDLHSELNLSSLELGDSALYFCASSVRANYGYTFGSGTRLTVV.

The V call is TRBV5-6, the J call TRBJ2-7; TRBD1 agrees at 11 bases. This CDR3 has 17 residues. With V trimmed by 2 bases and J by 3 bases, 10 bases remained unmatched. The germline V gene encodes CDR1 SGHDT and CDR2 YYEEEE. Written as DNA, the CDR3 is TGTGCCAGCAGCTTTTCCCCCGGGACAGGGGGTCACTACGAGCAGTACTTC. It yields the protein CASSFSPGTGGHYEQYF.

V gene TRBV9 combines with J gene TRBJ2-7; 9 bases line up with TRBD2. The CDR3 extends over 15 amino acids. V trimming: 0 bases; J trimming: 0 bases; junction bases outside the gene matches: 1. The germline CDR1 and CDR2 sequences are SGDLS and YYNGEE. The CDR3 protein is CASSVASGDSYEQYF. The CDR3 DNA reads TGTGCCAGCAGCGTAGCTAGCGGGGACTCCTACGAGCAGTACTTC.

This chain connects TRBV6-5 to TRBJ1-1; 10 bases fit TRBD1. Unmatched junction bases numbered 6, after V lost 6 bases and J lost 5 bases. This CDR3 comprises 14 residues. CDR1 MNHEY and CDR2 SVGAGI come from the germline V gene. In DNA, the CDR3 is TGTGCCAGCAGACGGGACAGGGGAAATACTGAAGCTTTCTTT. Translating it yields CASRRDRGNTEAFF.

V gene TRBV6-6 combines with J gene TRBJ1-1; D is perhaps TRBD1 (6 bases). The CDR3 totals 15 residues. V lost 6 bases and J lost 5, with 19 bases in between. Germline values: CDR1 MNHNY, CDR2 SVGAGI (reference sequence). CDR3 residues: CASSKGRGGETEAFF. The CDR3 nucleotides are TGTGCCAGCAGCAAGGGTCGAGGGGGAGAGACTGAAGCTTTCTTT.

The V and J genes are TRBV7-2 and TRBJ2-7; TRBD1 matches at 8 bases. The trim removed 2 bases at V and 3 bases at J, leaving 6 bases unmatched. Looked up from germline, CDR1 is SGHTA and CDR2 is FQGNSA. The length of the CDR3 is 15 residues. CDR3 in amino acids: CASSLQAGGNYEQYF. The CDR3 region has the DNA TGTGCCAGCAGCTTACAGGCAGGGGGCAACTACGAGCAGTACTTC.

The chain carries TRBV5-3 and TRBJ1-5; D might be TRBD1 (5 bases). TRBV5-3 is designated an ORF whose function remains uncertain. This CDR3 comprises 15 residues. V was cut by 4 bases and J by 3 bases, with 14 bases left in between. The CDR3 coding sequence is TGTGCCAGAAGCCCGCCGGGACGGAACAATCAGCCCCAGCATTTT. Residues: CARSPPGRNNQPQHF.

As DNA, the CDR3 is TGTGCCTGGAGTGTTTCGCTCTTGGTGGGAGACGCTTTCTTT. Protein sequence: CAWSVSLLVGDAFF. This chain joins TRBV30 and TRBJ1-1; no firm D call. Trimming pared 0 bases from V and 11 bases from J, leaving 19 bases between. This CDR3 has 14 residues. The germline V gene has CDR1 GTSNPN and CDR2 SVGIG (reference sequence).

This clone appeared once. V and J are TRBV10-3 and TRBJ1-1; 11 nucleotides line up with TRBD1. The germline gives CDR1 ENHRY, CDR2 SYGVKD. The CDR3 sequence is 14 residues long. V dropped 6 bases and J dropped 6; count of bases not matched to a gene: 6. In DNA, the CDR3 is TGTGCCATCAGCATGGACAGGGGGCCCGCTGAAGCTTTCTTT. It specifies CAISMDRGPAEAFF.

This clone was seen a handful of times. The CDR3 region has the DNA TGTGCCAGCAGCCAAGATGGGACAGGGCTAGATACGCAGTATTTT. Amino acids: CASSQDGTGLDTQYF. V usage is TRBV4-2 and J usage is TRBJ2-3, with 9 bases that match TRBD1. Germline CDR1 is LGHNA and CDR2 is YNFKEQ. The CDR3 has 15 residues. Germline trimming cut 0 bases from V and 5 bases from J; bases unmatched to any gene: 3.

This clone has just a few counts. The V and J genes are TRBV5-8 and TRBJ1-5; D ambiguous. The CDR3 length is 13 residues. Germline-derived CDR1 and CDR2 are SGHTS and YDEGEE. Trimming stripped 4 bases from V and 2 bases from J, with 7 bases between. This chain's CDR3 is CASSREGNQPQHF. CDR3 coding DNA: TGTGCCAGCAGCCGGGAGGGCAATCAGCCCCAGCATTTT.

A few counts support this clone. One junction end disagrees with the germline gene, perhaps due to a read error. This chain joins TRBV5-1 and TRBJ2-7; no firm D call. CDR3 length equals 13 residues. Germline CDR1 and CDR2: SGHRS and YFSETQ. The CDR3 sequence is CASSLVWATERYF. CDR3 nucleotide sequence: TGCGCCAGCAGCTTGGTTTGGGCCACCGAGCGGTACTTC.

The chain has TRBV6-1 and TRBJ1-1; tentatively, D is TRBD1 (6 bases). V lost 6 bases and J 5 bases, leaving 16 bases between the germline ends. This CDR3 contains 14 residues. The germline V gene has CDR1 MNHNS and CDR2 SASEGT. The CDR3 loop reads CASRIGWGATEAFF. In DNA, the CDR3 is TGTGCCAGCAGAATAGGGTGGGGGGCTACTGAAGCTTTCTTT.

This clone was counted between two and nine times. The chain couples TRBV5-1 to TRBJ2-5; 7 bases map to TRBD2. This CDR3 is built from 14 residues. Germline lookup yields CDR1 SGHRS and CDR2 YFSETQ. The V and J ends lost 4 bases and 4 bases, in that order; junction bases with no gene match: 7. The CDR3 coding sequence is TGCGCCAGCAGCACCGGGACTACGGGAGAGACCCAGTACTTC. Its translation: CASSTGTTGETQYF.

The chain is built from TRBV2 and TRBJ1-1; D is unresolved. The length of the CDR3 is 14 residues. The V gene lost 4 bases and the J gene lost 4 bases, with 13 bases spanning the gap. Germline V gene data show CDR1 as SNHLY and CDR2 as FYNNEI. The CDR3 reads CASSVARWGTEAFF. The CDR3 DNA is TGTGCCAGCAGTGTGGCGCGGTGGGGCACTGAAGCTTTCTTT.

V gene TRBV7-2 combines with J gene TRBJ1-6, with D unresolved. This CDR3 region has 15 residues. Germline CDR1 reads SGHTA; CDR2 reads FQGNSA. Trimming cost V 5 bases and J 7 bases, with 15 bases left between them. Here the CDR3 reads CASSPRANTNSPLHF. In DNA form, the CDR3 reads TGTGCCAGCAGCCCCCGAGCGAATACCAATTCACCCCTCCACTTT.